One and the same sample provided the 25 T cell receptor beta chains below, sequenced in a study of blood T cell repertoires in COVID-19. Generated by immunoSEQ multiplex PCR, the TCRdb table keeps only in-frame clones and is missing some. The sample contains around 99,000 clones, 70% to 90% of which appear only once. Specimen: peripheral blood. These receptors all stem from a man in his forties with active or convalescent COVID-19.

This chain uses TRBV5-4 with TRBJ1-6; D is undetermined. V lost 3 bases and J 5 bases, leaving 15 bases between the germline ends. Germline CDR1 is SGHNT and CDR2 is YYREEE (reference sequence). The CDR3 covers 16 residues. The CDR3 sequence is CASSSSVSVHNSPLHF. DNA of the CDR3: TGTGCCAGCAGCTCATCCGTATCGGTCCATAATTCACCCCTCCACTTT.

The genes are TRBV18 and TRBJ2-4, with 11 bases matching TRBD2. The trim removed 1 base at V and 0 bases at J, leaving 8 bases unmatched. This CDR3 region has 19 residues. Germline V CDR1 and CDR2: KGHSH, LQKENI. CDR3 sequence reads: CASSPRSVAGGVAKNIQYF. As DNA, the CDR3 is TGTGCCAGCTCACCACGCTCCGTAGCGGGAGGGGTAGCCAAAAACATTCAGTACTTC. Filled out from reference TRBV18 and TRBJ2-4, the complete variable domain reads NAGVMQNPRHLVRRRGQEARLRCSPMKGHSHVYWYRQLPEEGLKFMVYLQKENIIDESGMPKERFSAEFPKEGPSILRIQQVVRGDSAAYFCASSPRSVAGGVAKNIQYFGAGTRLSVL.

V and J are TRBV9 and TRBJ1-2; D possibly corresponds to TRBD1 (5 bases). The V end lost 4 bases, the J end lost 4 bases, and 14 bases lay between the germline ends. The CDR3 consists of 14 residues. Germline V CDR1 and CDR2: SGDLS, YYNGEE. DNA for the CDR3: TGTGCCAGCAGCAAGGGCCAGGGTCCCTATGGCTACACCTTC. The encoded protein is CASSKGQGPYGYTF.

The CDR3 nucleotides are TGTGCCAGCAGTTTCACGGGGACTAGCGGGAAGATACAAGAGACCCAGTACTTC. The encoded protein is CASSFTGTSGKIQETQYF. The J gene is TRBJ2-5, the V gene TRBV6-2 or TRBV6-3, with 13 bases aligning to TRBD2. V shed 4 bases and J 2 bases; nucleotides not matched to a gene: 10. CDR1 is MNHEY, CDR2 SVGEGT, per germline. This CDR3 is built from 18 residues.

The gene calls are TRBV28 and TRBJ2-1, with a weak D call TRBD2 (6 bases). The CDR3 contains 14 residues. V lost 6 bases and J lost 8, with 17 bases in between. Germline V CDR1 and CDR2: MDHEN, SYDVKM. The chain's CDR3 is CASSRDGGVHEQFF. CDR3 bases: TGTGCCAGCAGCCGGGACGGGGGTGTCCATGAGCAGTTCTTC.

The chain joins TRBV10-2 to TRBJ2-1, with 9 bases that match TRBD2. The germline V gene has CDR1 WSHSY and CDR2 SAAADI. This CDR3 contains 15 residues. V gave up 2 bases and J gave up 4 bases; unmatched junction bases: 3. The CDR3 bases are TGCGCCAGCAGTGAGGGGCGGGGGGGTTACAATGAGCAGTTCTTC. Translating gives CASSEGRGGYNEQFF.

Only one count was recorded for this clone. V and J are TRBV3-1 (or the pseudogene TRBV3-2) and TRBJ2-3; D not certain. CDR1 is LGHDT and CDR2 is YNNKEL in the germline V gene (reference sequence). This CDR3 is 14 amino acids long. V lost 1 base and J lost 6, with 11 bases in between. The CDR3 DNA is TGTGCCAGCAGCCAAGGTCCTTGGCCTGATACGCAGTATTTT. Translation gives CASSQGPWPDTQYF.

V is TRBV7-6 and J is TRBJ2-1, with TRBD2 matching 8 bases. From germline, CDR1 is SGHVS and CDR2 FNYEAQ. V lost 5 bases and J lost 4; bases outside the gene matches: 10. The CDR3 length is 16 residues. The CDR3 DNA reads TGTGCCAGCAGCCACCCTCCGGGACTAGGATACAATGAGCAGTTCTTC. Protein: CASSHPPGLGYNEQFF. Drawing the rest from reference TRBV7-6 and TRBJ2-1, the complete variable domain is GAGVSQSPRYKVTKRGQDVALRCDPISGHVSLYWYRQALGQGPEFLTYFNYEAQQDKSGLPNDRFSAERPEGSISTLTIQRTEQRDSAMYRCASSHPPGLGYNEQFFGPGTRLTVL.

CDR3 sequence (DNA): TGTGCCAGCAGCCCCGGACACGCCAACACTGAAGCTTTCTTT. Amino acid sequence: CASSPGHANTEAFF. This sequence joins TRBV7-3 and TRBJ1-1; possible D gene TRBD1, 5 bases. V was cut by 5 bases and J by 2 bases, with 12 bases left in between. The length of the CDR3 is 14 residues. From germline, CDR1 is SGHTA and CDR2 FQGTGA. The full variable domain, its missing parts supplied by reference TRBV7-3 and TRBJ1-1, is GAGVSQTPSNKVTEKGKYVELRCDPISGHTALYWYRQSLGQGPEFLIYFQGTGAADDSGLPNDRFFAVRPEGSVSTLKIQRTERGDSAVYLCASSPGHANTEAFFGQGTRLTVV.

The chain combines TRBV28 with TRBJ2-5, with 13 bases matching TRBD2. V was pared by 6 bases and J by 5 bases, with 6 bases of the junction left unmatched. The CDR3 length is 15 residues. Per germline, CDR1 MDHEN and CDR2 SYDVKM. The CDR3 DNA reads as TGTGCCAGCAGGCGGACTAGCGGGAGAACGGAGACCCAGTACTTC. This sequence encodes CASRRTSGRTETQYF.

The gene calls are TRBV28 and TRBJ1-2; 7 positions agree with TRBD1. The ends lost 4 bases at V and 6 bases at J; junction bases unmatched: 8. The germline V gene encodes CDR1 MDHEN and CDR2 SYDVKM. The CDR3 covers 14 residues. The CDR3 DNA follows: TGTGCCAGCAGTTCTCGACAGGGACGGGATGGCTACACCTTC. Amino acids: CASSSRQGRDGYTF.

The rearrangement links TRBV9 to TRBJ1-1; D may be TRBD1 (5 bases). From germline, CDR1 is SGDLS and CDR2 YYNGEE. The CDR3 runs 13 residues. V was shortened by 2 bases and J by 8 bases, with 13 bases between the two germline ends. CDR3 coding DNA: TGTGCCAGCAGCGTGGATGACAGTTCAGAAGCTTTCTTT. This sequence encodes CASSVDDSSEAFF.

J is TRBJ2-7 and V is TRBV25-1; 7 positions match TRBD1. After removal of 4 bases from V and 3 bases from J, the junction contained 6 bases not matched to a gene. The CDR3 totals 14 residues. Germline lookup yields CDR1 MGHDK and CDR2 SYGVNS. CDR3 amino acids: CASSGMTGNYEQYF. The CDR3 DNA is TGTGCCAGCAGTGGGATGACAGGGAACTACGAGCAGTACTTC.

V gene TRBV7-2 combines with J gene TRBJ2-5; D may be TRBD1 (6 bases). The CDR3 extends over 15 amino acids. The germline CDR1 and CDR2 sequences are SGHTA and FQGNSA. The ends were cut back, 4 bases at V and 4 bases at J, with 16 bases in the middle. The CDR3 DNA reads as TGTGCCAGCAGCTCATTTCCCAGGGGCCCAGAGACCCAGTACTTC. Protein: CASSSFPRGPETQYF.

J is TRBJ1-2 and V is TRBV12-5, with 7 bases aligning to TRBD1. Germline V gene lookup returns CDR1 LGHNT and CDR2 FRNRAP. The CDR3 extends over 12 amino acids. The V gene end was trimmed by 6 bases and the J gene end by 4 bases; junction bases not matched to a gene: 2. The CDR3 coding sequence is TGTGCTAGTGGCAACAGGGGCTATGGCTACACCTTC. It yields the protein CASGNRGYGYTF.

The rearrangement joins TRBV28 to TRBJ1-4, with D perhaps TRBD1 (6 bases). Germline values: CDR1 MDHEN, CDR2 SYDVKM. Trimming cost V 5 bases and J 3 bases, with 13 bases left between them. The CDR3 sequence is 15 residues long. Here the CDR3 DNA reads TGTGCCAGCAGTCCGCTCCAGGGGTCTAATGAAAAACTGTTTTTT. Amino acid sequence: CASSPLQGSNEKLFF.

This chain joins TRBV4-2 and TRBJ2-1; 12 bases map to TRBD2. The trim removed 4 bases at V and 5 bases at J, leaving 6 bases unmatched. CDR3 length: 16 residues. CDR1 LGHNA and CDR2 YNFKEQ come from the germline V gene. The CDR3 spells CASSRSTSGSNNEQFF. CDR3 sequence (DNA): TGTGCCAGCAGCCGATCGACTAGCGGGAGTAACAATGAGCAGTTCTTC.

The V call is TRBV27, the J call TRBJ2-1, with D tentatively TRBD2 (6 bases). V was shortened by 7 bases and J by 0 bases, with 16 bases between the two germline ends. CDR1 is MNHEY, CDR2 SMNVEV, per germline (reference sequence). The length of the CDR3 is 16 residues. The CDR3 sequence is CASTLSGTSSYNEQFF. Here the CDR3 DNA reads TGTGCCAGCACCCTTAGCGGAACGAGCTCCTACAATGAGCAGTTCTTC.

The gene calls are TRBV6-2 or TRBV6-3 and TRBJ2-5; 7 bases line up with TRBD2. Trimming took 6 bases from V and 4 from J; bases not matched to a gene: 5. Germline V gene sequence: CDR1 MNHEY, CDR2 SVGEGT. This CDR3 contains 13 residues. The CDR3 reads CASSRWGGETQYF. CDR3 DNA: TGTGCCAGCAGCCGCTGGGGGGGAGAGACCCAGTACTTC.

This sequence joins TRBV4-3 and TRBJ2-1; 10 nucleotides match TRBD2. CDR1 is LGHNA and CDR2 is YSLEER in the germline V gene. The CDR3 extends over 16 amino acids. Unmatched junction bases numbered 6, after V lost 1 base and J lost 6 bases. CDR3 in amino acids: CASSQVLAGARNEQFF. The CDR3 nucleotides are TGCGCCAGCAGCCAAGTTCTAGCGGGGGCCCGCAATGAGCAGTTCTTC.

The chain uses TRBV3-1 (or the pseudogene TRBV3-2) and TRBJ2-7; 14 nucleotides match TRBD2. CDR3 length: 15 residues. V was pared by 3 bases and J by 2 bases, with 0 bases of the junction left unmatched. The germline V gene has CDR1 LGHDT and CDR2 YNNKEL (reference sequence). CDR3 nucleotides: TGTGCCAGCAGCCAGGGACTAGCGGGAGCCTACGAGCAGTACTTC. Translating it yields CASSQGLAGAYEQYF.

The chain links TRBV11-3 to TRBJ2-3, with D maybe TRBD2 (5 bases). Germline lookup yields CDR1 SGHNT and CDR2 YENEEA. The CDR3 loop spans 15 amino acids. Trimming removed 1 base from V and 2 bases from J, with 10 bases in between. The CDR3 here is CASSLGPGNTDTQYF. In DNA, the CDR3 is TGTGCCAGCAGCTTAGGCCCGGGGAACACAGATACGCAGTATTTT.

The J gene is TRBJ1-3, the V gene TRBV7-9; 7 nucleotides agree with TRBD1. This CDR3 is built from 15 residues. V gave up 6 bases and J gave up 0 bases; unmatched junction bases: 5. CDR1 and CDR2 from the germline V gene are SEHNR and FQNEAQ (reference sequence). The CDR3 reads CASRAPGGSGNTIYF. The DNA for the CDR3 is TGTGCCAGCAGGGCACCAGGGGGCTCTGGAAACACCATATATTTT.

This clone has just one count. The chain joins TRBV19 to TRBJ1-1; 7 bases line up with TRBD1. The ends lost 5 bases at V and 1 base at J; junction bases unmatched: 10. This CDR3 comprises 16 residues. Germline CDR1 LNHDA, CDR2 SQIVND (reference sequence). CDR3 residues: CASSHIPGTANTEAFF. The CDR3 coding sequence is TGTGCCAGTAGTCACATCCCCGGGACAGCGAACACTGAAGCTTTCTTT.

This rearrangement joins TRBV10-2 to TRBJ2-3; possibly TRBD2 for D (6 bases). The CDR3 has 19 residues. Germline loops: CDR1 WSHSY, CDR2 SAAADI. The V end was cut by 3 bases, the J end by 2 bases, with 24 bases between. The CDR3 loop is CASSDMLSGYLPSTDTQYF. Written as DNA, the CDR3 is TGCGCCAGCAGTGATATGTTAAGCGGGTACCTTCCCTCCACAGATACGCAGTATTTT.